Below, 15 T cell receptor beta chains from the same sample are listed, as sequenced in a study of technical replicates of blood from a handful of donors. Method: immunoSEQ multiplex PCR; TCRdb's copy keeps in-frame clones and lacks some. This table has 80,000 or so clones, less than 95% appearing once. The sample consisted of T cells isolated from PBMCs. These receptors originate from a human donor in good health.

The chain has TRBV13 and TRBJ2-5; 8 bases are a match to TRBD1. The germline gives CDR1 PRHDT, CDR2 FYEKMQ (reference sequence). This CDR3 contains 16 residues. Germline trimming cut 3 bases from V and 3 bases from J; bases unmatched to any gene: 9. The DNA of the CDR3 is TGTGCCAGCAGCTTGGCCCGCACGACAGGGGAAGAGACCCAGTACTTC. Its translation: CASSLARTTGEETQYF.

The V call is TRBV7-8, the J call TRBJ2-7; TRBD2 aligns across 8 bases. Trimming took 5 bases from V and 3 from J; bases not matched to a gene: 6. CDR1 is SGHVS, CDR2 FQNEAQ, per germline. The length of the CDR3 is 14 residues. The CDR3 region is CASSQREYRYEQYF. The CDR3 DNA is TGTGCCAGCAGCCAGCGGGAGTATCGCTACGAGCAGTACTTC.

This clone came up once. The chain joins TRBV7-9 to TRBJ1-2; D not certain. The germline CDR1 and CDR2 sequences are SEHNR and FQNEAQ (reference sequence). The CDR3 is made up of 13 amino acids. The ends were cut back, 3 bases at V and 4 bases at J, with 9 bases in the middle. As DNA, the CDR3 is TGTGCCAGCAGCTTTCTCCTGGCCTATGGCTACACCTTC. This gives the protein CASSFLLAYGYTF.

V gene TRBV7-2 combines with J gene TRBJ2-4; TRBD1 might be the D (5 bases). The germline CDR1 and CDR2 sequences are SGHTA and FQGNSA. Deletions cut 4 bases from V and 5 bases from J, with 27 bases between. The CDR3 runs 19 residues. The CDR3 DNA reads as TGTGCCAGCAGCTGGAGCCACCAACGACAGCCTACTGGGGAAAACATTCAGTACTTC. Residues: CASSWSHQRQPTGENIQYF.

The V gene is TRBV28, the J gene TRBJ1-5, with D possibly being TRBD1 (5 bases). V lost 5 bases and J 4 bases, leaving 24 bases between the germline ends. CDR3 length: 18 amino acids. Germline V gene lookup returns CDR1 MDHEN and CDR2 SYDVKM. CDR3: CASSGSGFGAGRNQPQHF. The CDR3 region has the DNA TGTGCCAGCAGTGGGTCGGGCTTTGGGGCAGGTCGAAATCAGCCCCAGCATTTT.

The chain combines TRBV6-1 with TRBJ2-1; TRBD2 matches 11 bases. V gave up 6 bases and J gave up 8 bases; unmatched junction bases: 6. This CDR3 region has 14 residues. Germline CDR1 is MNHNS and CDR2 is SASEGT. CDR3 region: CASRLAGEVDEQFF. DNA for the CDR3: TGTGCCAGCAGACTAGCGGGAGAGGTGGATGAGCAGTTCTTC.

V usage is TRBV6-6 and J usage is TRBJ1-5; TRBD1 agrees at 10 bases. The trim removed 5 bases at V and 7 bases at J, leaving 5 bases unmatched. CDR3 length: 14 amino acids. The V gene's germline CDR1 is MNHNY and CDR2 SVGAGI (reference sequence). The DNA for the CDR3 is TGTGCCAGCAGTAAGGGGACAGGGGAACAGCCCCAGCATTTT. Translation gives CASSKGTGEQPQHF.

This sequence joins TRBV6-1 and TRBJ1-5; D not certain. Per the germline V gene, CDR1 is MNHNS and CDR2 is SASEGT. This CDR3 region has 14 residues. Trimming pared 1 base from V and 3 bases from J, leaving 7 bases between. The CDR3 DNA sequence: TGTGCCAGCAGTGAAGGGAGCTTCAATCAGCCCCAGCATTTT. Translation: CASSEGSFNQPQHF.

The rearrangement uses TRBV15 and TRBJ2-3; D ambiguous. Germline V lookup: CDR1 LNHNV, CDR2 YYDKDF (reference sequence). This CDR3 is 19 amino acids long. Trimming took off 1 base at V and 4 bases at J, with 24 bases between the two ends. DNA of the CDR3: TGTGCCACCAGCAGAGGCCTCGGCGTGATTCGGGTAGACCCAGATACGCAGTATTTT. It specifies CATSRGLGVIRVDPDTQYF.

V is TRBV27 and J is TRBJ2-7, with D tentatively TRBD2 (5 bases). Deletions cut 3 bases from V and 2 bases from J, with 11 bases between. Germline CDR1 and CDR2: MNHEY and SMNVEV (reference sequence). The CDR3 is 14 residues long. The CDR3, as DNA: TGTGCCAGCAGTTTTAAAGGAGGTCCCTACGAGCAGTACTTC. Translated, it gives CASSFKGGPYEQYF.

This sequence joins TRBV7-9 and TRBJ2-1; D remains unclear. Germline V gene sequence: CDR1 SEHNR, CDR2 FQNEAQ (reference sequence). The CDR3 extends over 13 amino acids. V gave up 3 bases and J gave up 7 bases, with 10 bases separating them. The CDR3 DNA follows: TGTGCCAGCAGCTTGTCGCGGAATAATGAGCAGTTCTTC. It encodes CASSLSRNNEQFF. Full variable domain (rest looked up from reference TRBV7-9 and TRBJ2-1): DTGVSQNPRHKITKRGQNVTFRCDPISEHNRLYWYRQTLGQGPEFLTYFQNEAQLEKSRLLSDRFSAERPKGSFSTLEIQRTEQGDSAMYLCASSLSRNNEQFFGPGTRLTVL.

V usage is TRBV19 and J usage is TRBJ2-7; D unresolved. Germline assignment: CDR1 LNHDA and CDR2 SQIVND (reference sequence). The CDR3 covers 13 residues. The V gene lost 4 bases and the J gene lost 1 base, with 8 bases spanning the gap. The CDR3 nucleotides read TGTGCCAGTAGTACCCTCCGTTCCTACGAGCAGTACTTC. Translated, it gives CASSTLRSYEQYF.

This rearrangement joins TRBV6-5 to TRBJ1-1, with 8 bases lining up with TRBD1. The germline CDR1 and CDR2 sequences are MNHEY and SVGAGI. V lost 4 bases and J lost 9; bases outside the gene matches: 7. The length of the CDR3 is 13 residues. CDR3 bases: TGTGCCAGCAGTTCCCCAGGGGGCTTCAAAGCTTTCTTT. This codes for CASSSPGGFKAFF.

The chain couples TRBV2 to TRBJ2-4; TRBD2 agrees at 9 bases. Germline V gene lookup returns CDR1 SNHLY and CDR2 FYNNEI. This CDR3 is 15 amino acids long. Trimming removed 6 bases from V and 8 bases from J; junction bases left unmatched: 11. The CDR3 reads CASSLKGLASDIQYF. CDR3 coding DNA: TGTGCCAGCAGCCTAAAAGGACTAGCGAGTGACATTCAGTACTTC.

The chain recombines TRBV7-3 with TRBJ2-7, with 12 bases identical to TRBD1. Germline V gene lookup returns CDR1 SGHTA and CDR2 FQGTGA. V gave up 2 bases and J gave up 9 bases; unmatched junction bases: 8. The CDR3 loop spans 15 amino acids. CDR3 nucleotides: TGTGCCAGCAGCTTAGCCCCGGGACAGGGGGCGCGGCAGTACTTC. It yields the protein CASSLAPGQGARQYF.